Below, 27 T cell receptor beta chains from the same sample are listed, as sequenced in a study of Graves' ophthalmopathy and Graves' hyperthyroidism. Investigators amplified TCR beta CDR3 regions from RNA transcripts. Second-round multiplex PCR came after a first-round RT-PCR that employed HTBI primers. MiXCR, run by TCRdb on the multiplex PCR reads, gives a single entry per CDR3 protein. The data hold almost 750,000 distinct CDR3 sequences, with approximately 40% observed a single time. Sequencing was carried out using peripheral blood. The receptor set was obtained from an adult man with Graves' ophthalmopathy.

The chain employs TRBV4-3 and TRBJ2-5, with D hard to call. The CDR3 runs 14 residues. V lost 0 bases and J lost 4, with 9 bases in between. Germline-derived CDR1 and CDR2 are LGHNA and YSLEER. CDR3 region: CASSQEVVGETQYF. In DNA form, the CDR3 reads TGCGCCAGCAGCCAAGAGGTGGTAGGAGAGACCCAGTACTTC.

This chain's CDR3 is CASSPLRENTEAFF. Here the CDR3 DNA reads TGTGCCAGCAGTCCCCTCAGGGAGAACACTGAAGCTTTCTTT. The chain is built from TRBV6-6 and TRBJ1-1, with D perhaps TRBD1 (5 bases). This CDR3 contains 14 residues. Trimming removed 5 bases from V and 1 base from J, with 11 bases in between. Germline V gene sequence: CDR1 MNHNY, CDR2 SVGAGI (reference sequence).

V is TRBV29-1 and J is TRBJ2-6; TRBD1 matches 7 bases. Germline loops: CDR1 SQVTM, CDR2 ANQGSEA. Trimming took 6 bases from V and 2 from J; bases not matched to a gene: 7. This CDR3 contains 15 residues. The CDR3 sequence is CSVTQQGTGANVLTF. The CDR3 DNA reads TGCAGCGTGACCCAACAGGGGACTGGGGCCAACGTCCTGACTTTC.

This clonotype was counted at least ten times. The rearrangement joins TRBV29-1 to TRBJ2-7; D is unclear. The CDR3 runs 12 residues. Trimming left V 0 bases short and J 6 bases short, with 9 bases between. CDR1 and CDR2 from the germline V gene are SQVTM and ANQGSEA. The CDR3 sequence is CSVEDLGSEQYF. In nucleotides, the CDR3 is TGCAGCGTTGAAGATCTAGGGTCCGAGCAGTACTTC.

V gene TRBV7-2 combines with J gene TRBJ2-7; no clear D gene. The CDR3 spans 13 residues. Trimming removed 6 bases from V and 3 bases from J, with 12 bases in between. Germline loops: CDR1 SGHTA, CDR2 FQGNSA. CDR3 nucleotides: TGTGCCAGCAGTGTAGCTCTAGACTACGAGCAGTACTTC. Encoded protein: CASSVALDYEQYF.

The chain has TRBV4-3 and TRBJ1-2; 8 bases are shared with TRBD1. Germline CDR1 is LGHNA and CDR2 is YSLEER. This CDR3 is 16 amino acids long. V lost 3 bases and J lost 5; bases outside the gene matches: 11. CDR3 amino acids: CASSHGQGSALYGYTF. CDR3 coding DNA: TGCGCCAGCAGCCATGGACAGGGTTCAGCATTATATGGCTACACCTTC.

The chain links TRBV3-1 to TRBJ1-1; unclear D gene. The V gene's germline CDR1 is LGHDT and CDR2 YNNKEL (reference sequence). The CDR3 has 15 residues. The V end lost 1 base, the J end lost 1 base, and 10 bases lay between the germline ends. CDR3 bases: TGTGCCAGCAGCCAAGGTGGCTCGGCGAACACTGAAGCTTTCTTT. Translating it yields CASSQGGSANTEAFF. The whole variable domain, filled in from reference TRBV3-1 and TRBJ1-1, reads DTAVSQTPKYLVTQMGNDKSIKCEQNLGHDTMYWYKQDSKKFLKIMFSYNNKELIINETVPNRFSPKSPDKAHLNLHINSLELGDSAVYFCASSQGGSANTEAFFGQGTRLTVV.

The chain carries TRBV10-3 and TRBJ1-1; D is possibly TRBD1 (6 bases). The ends were cut back, 10 bases at V and 6 bases at J, with 30 bases in the middle. Germline-derived CDR1 and CDR2 are ENHRY and SYGVKD. This CDR3 comprises 17 residues. CDR3 region: CASSHPRGPRRGAEAFF. CDR3 sequence (DNA): TGTGCCAGCAGCCACCCGCGTGGCCCAAGAAGGGGGGCTGAAGCTTTCTTT.

This clonotype was counted only a few times. The chain employs TRBV6-1 and TRBJ1-5; no firm D call. Germline V gives CDR1 MNHNS, CDR2 SASEGT. The CDR3 is 15 amino acids. Trimming took off 5 bases at V and 0 bases at J, with 11 bases between the two ends. CDR3 bases: TGTGCCAGCAGTTACCGGGGTGATAGCAATCAGCCCCAGCATTTT. Translated: CASSYRGDSNQPQHF.

This sequence joins TRBV2 and TRBJ2-7; 11 bases align to TRBD2. The CDR3 extends over 16 amino acids. Germline CDR1 SNHLY, CDR2 FYNNEI. Trimming took 6 bases from V and 2 from J; bases not matched to a gene: 9. CDR3 in amino acids: CASRPTSGSETYEQYF. Here the CDR3 DNA reads TGTGCCAGCAGACCCACTAGCGGGAGTGAGACCTACGAGCAGTACTTC. Using reference TRBV2 and TRBJ2-7 for the parts outside the CDR3, the full variable domain is EPEVTQTPSHQVTQMGQEVILRCVPISNHLYFYWYRQILGQKVEFLVSFYNNEISEKSEIFDDQFSVERPDGSNFTLKIRSTKLEDSAMYFCASRPTSGSETYEQYFGPGTRLTVT.

This clonotype was counted a few times. The V call is TRBV7-2, the J call TRBJ1-6; TRBD1 is a possible D gene (5 bases). The length of the CDR3 is 18 residues. The ends were cut back, 8 bases at V and 0 bases at J, with 20 bases in the middle. CDR1 SGHTA and CDR2 FQGNSA come from the germline V gene. This CDR3 reads CASSPSMGGSSYNSPLHF. The CDR3 region has the DNA TGTGCCAGCTCTCCGTCCATGGGGGGAAGCTCCTATAATTCACCCCTCCACTTT.

The chain has TRBV6-1 and TRBJ1-1; no reliable D call. V gave up 5 bases and J gave up 1 base, with 14 bases separating them. CDR1 is MNHNS, CDR2 SASEGT, per germline. The CDR3 extends over 15 amino acids. This chain's CDR3 is CASSRRFEGNTEAFF. DNA for the CDR3: TGTGCCAGCAGTAGGCGTTTTGAGGGGAACACTGAAGCTTTCTTT.

The J gene is TRBJ1-1, the V gene TRBV20-1; D remains ambiguous. CDR1 and CDR2 (germline): DFQATT, SNEGSKA (reference sequence). The V and J ends lost 5 bases and 1 base respectively, with 8 bases between them. The CDR3 covers 12 residues. The CDR3 loop reads CSASRKNTEAFF. CDR3 nucleotide sequence: TGCAGTGCTTCCAGAAAGAACACTGAAGCTTTCTTT.

About this clonotype: A read error is possible here, since a much larger clone lies one base away. This chain links TRBV25-1 with TRBJ2-7, with D possibly matching TRBD1 (5 bases). The CDR3 is made up of 14 amino acids. CDR1 is MGHDK and CDR2 is SYGVNS in the germline V gene. Trimming removed 5 bases at V and 2 bases at J, with 13 bases between. The chain's CDR3 is CASSRAGIAYEQYF. The CDR3 DNA sequence: TGTGCCAGCAGTCGAGCAGGGATCGCCTACGAGCAGTACTTC.

The count of this clonotype is one. This chain connects TRBV6-5 to TRBJ2-7, with TRBD1 matching 10 bases. The germline gives CDR1 MNHEY, CDR2 SVGAGI. After removal of 5 bases from V and 5 bases from J, the junction contained 6 bases not matched to a gene. CDR3 length: 14 residues. CDR3 in amino acids: CASSEDRGYHEQYF. The CDR3 DNA follows: TGTGCCAGCAGTGAGGACAGGGGGTACCACGAGCAGTACTTC.

V gene TRBV25-1 combines with J gene TRBJ2-2; 8 nucleotides align to TRBD1. Germline trimming cut 6 bases from V and 4 bases from J; bases unmatched to any gene: 10. CDR3 length: 16 residues. Germline values: CDR1 MGHDK, CDR2 SYGVNS. The CDR3 DNA sequence: TGTGCCAGCAGCCCCCCCGGGACAGGACTCACCGGGGAGCTGTTTTTT. Encoded protein: CASSPPGTGLTGELFF.

This clonotype was recorded a few times. A junction boundary mismatches the germline segment, possibly from a read error. The V gene is TRBV2, the J gene TRBJ2-7; D is perhaps TRBD1 (5 bases). Germline loops: CDR1 SNHLY, CDR2 FYNNEI. The CDR3 runs 15 residues. Here the CDR3 DNA reads TGTGCCAGCAGTTACTCGACATGGCAGGGCTACGAGCAGTACTTT. This codes for CASSYSTWQGYEQYF.

This chain uses TRBV9 with TRBJ1-1; D ambiguous. Trimming took off 0 bases at V and 0 bases at J, with 9 bases between the two ends. From germline, CDR1 is SGDLS and CDR2 YYNGEE. The CDR3 is 15 residues long. This CDR3 is CASSVEAEMNTEAFF. CDR3 bases: TGTGCCAGCAGCGTAGAGGCTGAGATGAACACTGAAGCTTTCTTT.

Concerning this clonotype itself: A junction end diverges from the germline sequence, so it may reflect a read error. The J gene is TRBJ2-2, the V gene TRBV25-1, with D possibly being TRBD2 (5 bases). CDR3 length: 17 amino acids. Germline V lookup: CDR1 MGHDK, CDR2 SYGVNS. The CDR3 loop is CASSQDSEQSGTGELFF. In nucleotides, the CDR3 is TGCGCCAGCAGCCAAGATTCGGAGCAGAGCGGCACCGGGGAGCTGTTTTTT.

The sample holds many counts of this clonotype. V usage is TRBV7-2 and J usage is TRBJ1-2, with TRBD1 matching over 7 bases. In germline, CDR1 is SGHTA, CDR2 FQGNSA. The CDR3 consists of 12 residues. V lost 9 bases and J lost 8; bases outside the gene matches: 9. CDR3 nucleotides: TGTGCCAGGGGGGGACAGTTTAGAGGCTACACCTTC. As protein: CARGGQFRGYTF.

In the case of this clonotype: This clone may be a read error of a much larger clone one base away. CDR3 DNA: TGCAGCGCTCTCAAGCAGGGCCATGGCTACACCTTC. This translates into CSALKQGHGYTF. V and J are TRBV29-1 and TRBJ1-2; D perhaps matches TRBD1 (5 bases). The germline V gene encodes CDR1 SQVTM and CDR2 ANQGSEA. The V and J ends lost 7 bases and 6 bases respectively, with 15 bases between them. The CDR3 is 12 residues long.

V gene TRBV12-3 or TRBV12-4 combines with J gene TRBJ1-6; TRBD1 is a possible D gene (5 bases). V dropped 5 bases and J dropped 6 bases, with 14 bases sitting between them. The CDR3 sequence is 15 residues long. The CDR3 reads CASSPGGRFNSPLHF. The DNA for the CDR3 is TGTGCCAGCAGTCCGGGGGGACGGTTTAATTCACCCCTCCACTTT.

This clonotype was seen many times. The V call is TRBV7-9, the J call TRBJ1-5; maybe TRBD1 (6 bases). The CDR3 has 14 residues. V was pared by 3 bases and J by 7 bases, with 13 bases between. Per germline, CDR1 SEHNR and CDR2 FQNEAQ (reference sequence). CDR3 amino acids: CASSLVGGGQPQHF. CDR3 DNA sequence: TGTGCCAGCAGCTTGGTAGGGGGTGGACAGCCCCAGCATTTT.

This chain connects TRBV7-9 to TRBJ2-2; D gene unclear. Germline V gene sequence: CDR1 SEHNR, CDR2 FQNEAQ (reference sequence). The CDR3 consists of 15 residues. The V and J ends lost 6 bases and 2 bases respectively, with 13 bases between them. The CDR3 spells CASSYSWVNTGELFF. The CDR3 nucleotides are TGTGCCAGCAGTTACTCGTGGGTTAACACCGGGGAGCTGTTTTTT.

In its sample, this clonotype was seen a few times. The chain is built from TRBV5-1 and TRBJ2-5; TRBD1 agrees at 11 bases. The V segment lost 1 base and the J segment 4 bases; nucleotides outside the gene matches: 3. CDR1 is SGHRS and CDR2 is YFSETQ in the germline V gene. The CDR3 loop spans 15 amino acids. CDR3 in DNA: TGCGCCAGCAGCTTGATGGGACAGGGGGGAGAGACCCAGTACTTC. Encoded protein: CASSLMGQGGETQYF.

The J gene is TRBJ1-1, the V gene TRBV25-1; tentative D call: TRBD1 (6 bases). V lost 7 bases and J lost 1, with 13 bases in between. The CDR3 is 14 residues long. Germline CDR1 and CDR2: MGHDK and SYGVNS. CDR3 in DNA: TGTGCCAGCAACATAGGACAGAAGAACACTGAAGCTTTCTTT. The encoded protein is CASNIGQKNTEAFF. Full variable domain (missing parts from reference TRBV25-1 and TRBJ1-1): EADIYQTPRYLVIGTGKKITLECSQTMGHDKMYWYQQDPGMELHLIHYSYGVNSTEKGDLSSESTVSRIRTEHFPLTLESARPSHTSQYLCASNIGQKNTEAFFGQGTRLTVV.

This clonotype has ten or more counts. The chain carries TRBV5-4 and TRBJ1-2; D not resolved. The V end was cut by 0 bases, the J end by 6 bases, with 12 bases between. The germline CDR1 and CDR2 sequences are SGHNT and YYREEE (reference sequence). The CDR3 is 14 amino acids. The CDR3 DNA reads as TGTGCCAGCAGCTTGGCCGGGCCGACGGATGGCTACACCTTC. Its translation is CASSLAGPTDGYTF.